The text below deals with one T cell receptor (beta chain). Study donors comprised healthy, HIV-negative adults devoid of recent acute infection or vaccination. The sample is drawn from a study of shared clonotypes between healthy human individuals. Trimming removed 7 bases from V and 4 bases from J, with 16 bases in between. CDR3 length: 14 amino acids. The germline gives CDR1 SGHRS, CDR2 YFSETQ. Genomic DNA belonging to each subset was distributed in equal measure over several immunoSEQ plates. Measured with immunoSEQ multiplex PCR; TCRdb has only the in-frame clones, and not every one. There are about 600,000 clones in the sample; just over 75% occur only once, and 12% lies in the top ten.

V usage is TRBV5-1 and J usage is TRBJ2-3; D is possibly TRBD2 (5 bases). This TCR was sampled from a woman between 35 and 50 years old in good health. Some clones in this sample may be carry-over from other donors' samples. Sample: PBMCs. This CDR3 is CASHLEGVADTQYF. The DNA of the CDR3 is TGCGCCAGCCACCTAGAGGGAGTCGCAGATACGCAGTATTTT.